This T cell receptor (beta chain) was documented in a study of blood T cell repertoires in COVID-19. The overall study: Collection of acute and convalescent COVID-19 samples took place in the United States, Italy and Spain. T cells, B-cell-depleted T cells, or PBMCs supplied cDNA or gDNA.

Libraries were prepared by immunoSEQ multiplex PCR; TCRdb keeps only in-frame clonotypes and omits some of them. This table has about 100,000 clones, approximately 87% appearing once. V lost 3 bases to trimming and J lost 4 bases, with 11 bases between them. Germline V gives CDR1 SGDLS, CDR2 YYNGEE. CDR3 length: 14 residues. The receptor was isolated from a human donor in a cohort sampled during active COVID-19. This chain links TRBV9 with TRBJ1-5, with D maybe TRBD1 (5 bases). The sample comprised peripheral blood. The CDR3 sequence is CASSAAGGNQPQHF. CDR3 sequence (DNA): TGTGCCAGCAGCGCTGCGGGGGGGAATCAGCCCCAGCATTTT.